The 12 T cell receptor beta chains listed next were all sequenced from one sample in a study of identical twins. Via MiXCR, TCRdb re-called the 5' RACE reads, giving one row per CDR3 protein. The sample consists of under 400,000 distinct CDR3 sequences, about 9% of them appearing once. Source material: naive T cells sorted from blood. All receptors come from a woman between 45 and 60 years old in good health.

The table lists this clonotype with many counts. The genes are TRBV5-1 and TRBJ2-7; a weak D match, TRBD1 (6 bases). V was trimmed by 4 bases and J by 2 bases, leaving 16 bases between them. The CDR3 loop spans 15 amino acids. Germline V gene data show CDR1 as SGHRS and CDR2 as YFSETQ. CDR3 sequence (DNA): TGCGCCAGCAGCGCCCCCCGAGGACAGACCTACGAGCAGTACTTC. Translated: CASSAPRGQTYEQYF.

This clonotype was counted only a few times. The DNA of the CDR3 is TGCAGCGTACTAGCGGGAGGTTGGGGTTCCTACAATGAGCAGTTCTTC. Its translation is CSVLAGGWGSYNEQFF. This sequence joins TRBV29-1 and TRBJ2-1; 12 nucleotides agree with TRBD2. Germline CDR1 is SQVTM and CDR2 is ANQGSEA. The CDR3 totals 16 residues. V lost 6 bases and J lost 1; bases outside the gene matches: 7.

The chain is built from TRBV6-4 and TRBJ2-3; no clear D gene. CDR3 length: 15 amino acids. Germline-derived CDR1 and CDR2 are MRHNA and SNTAGT. The V and J ends lost 6 bases and 1 base respectively, with 14 bases between them. DNA for the CDR3: TGTGCCAGCAGGGCACGGGCATCGGGCACAGATACGCAGTATTTT. It codes for CASRARASGTDTQYF.

The chain joins TRBV7-9 to TRBJ2-1; D not certain. There are 14 residues in the CDR3. Trimming took 2 bases from V and 6 from J, leaving 11 bases between them. Per the germline V gene, CDR1 is SEHNR and CDR2 is FQNEAQ (reference sequence). The CDR3 is CASSLPWTSNEQFF. For the CDR3, the DNA is TGTGCCAGCAGCTTACCTTGGACGAGCAATGAGCAGTTCTTC.

In its sample, this clonotype was seen a few times. The rearrangement links TRBV5-1 to TRBJ2-1; no clear D. The CDR3 extends over 14 amino acids. The V gene lost 0 bases and the J gene lost 7 bases, with 11 bases spanning the gap. Per germline, CDR1 SGHRS and CDR2 YFSETQ. The CDR3 sequence: CASSLEATTNEQFF. As DNA, the CDR3 is TGCGCCAGCAGCTTGGAGGCCACCACAAATGAGCAGTTCTTC. Full variable domain (remainder filled in from reference TRBV5-1 and TRBJ2-1): KAGVTQTPRYLIKTRGQQVTLSCSPISGHRSVSWYQQTPGQGLQFLFEYFSETQRNKGNFPGRFSGRQFSNSRSEMNVSTLELGDSALYLCASSLEATTNEQFFGPGTRLTVL.

This clonotype was seen many times. The rearrangement uses TRBV7-9 and TRBJ2-2; no reliable D call. V gave up 2 bases and J gave up 6 bases, with 7 bases separating them. This CDR3 region has 13 residues. CDR1 is SEHNR, CDR2 FQNEAQ, per germline (reference sequence). Here the CDR3 reads CASSLSNAGELFF. The CDR3 nucleotides read TGTGCCAGCAGCTTAAGCAACGCCGGGGAGCTGTTTTTT.

The gene calls are TRBV4-1 and TRBJ2-5; D is ambiguous. CDR3 size: 13 residues. V was clipped by 1 base and J by 5 bases, with 8 bases between them. Germline values: CDR1 MGHRA, CDR2 YSYEKL. As DNA, the CDR3 is TGCGCCAGCAGCCAAGCTGGGAAGGAGACCCAGTACTTC. Amino acids: CASSQAGKETQYF.

This clonotype was counted many times. CDR3 DNA sequence: TGCGCCAGCAGCCCTAACGGAGCCGGGACTACCACAGATACGCAGTATTTT. Translating gives CASSPNGAGTTTDTQYF. The gene calls are TRBV4-1 and TRBJ2-3; 7 bases agree with TRBD2. The CDR3 runs to 17 residues. V lost 4 bases, J lost 2 bases, and 12 bases stayed unmatched. The germline CDR1 and CDR2 sequences are MGHRA and YSYEKL.

This chain uses TRBV4-1 with TRBJ2-3, with 14 bases identical to TRBD2. Germline CDR1 and CDR2: MGHRA and YSYEKL. The CDR3 contains 19 residues. Trimming took 3 bases from V and 2 from J; bases not matched to a gene: 10. CDR3 sequence: CASSHPSGTSGSITDTQYF. The CDR3 DNA follows: TGCGCCAGCAGCCACCCCTCCGGGACTAGCGGGAGCATCACAGATACGCAGTATTTT.

This clonotype came up many times. The CDR3 DNA is TGTGCCAGCAGCCCATACGCTGACAGAGCTTTCTTT. It translates to CASSPYADRAFF. The V and J genes are TRBV14 and TRBJ1-1; maybe TRBD1 (5 bases). The germline V gene encodes CDR1 SGHDN and CDR2 FVKESK. There are 12 residues in the CDR3. The ends were cut back, 4 bases at V and 10 bases at J, with 13 bases in the middle.

The chain has TRBV20-1 and TRBJ2-3; the D gene is possibly TRBD2 (6 bases). Germline assignment: CDR1 DFQATT and CDR2 SNEGSKA (reference sequence). The CDR3 totals 14 residues. Trimming pared 3 bases from V and 4 bases from J, leaving 14 bases between. CDR3 sequence reads: CSASGGEVSDTQYF. CDR3 coding DNA: TGCAGTGCTAGTGGCGGGGAAGTTTCAGATACGCAGTATTTT.

V gene TRBV5-1 combines with J gene TRBJ2-7, with D possibly matching TRBD2 (6 bases). This CDR3 contains 15 residues. V was clipped by 0 bases and J by 5 bases, with 15 bases between them. Germline CDR1 SGHRS, CDR2 YFSETQ. The CDR3 bases are TGCGCCAGCAGCTTGGTTGCGGGGAGAACCGACGAGCAGTACTTC. It translates to CASSLVAGRTDEQYF.